This T cell receptor (beta chain) emerged from a study of T cells in women clearing cervical HPV infection. The CDR3 totals 15 residues. From germline, CDR1 is LGHNA and CDR2 YNFKEQ. A note on this clone: At one boundary the junction diverges from the germline segment, which might be a read error. Sequencing ends 3 residues short of the CDR3 end; the germline J gene provides the rest.

Clones were sequenced by immunoSEQ multiplex PCR, and TCRdb holds only the in-frame ones, with some missing. There are 25,000 to 30,000 clones in the sample, with around 3.9% held by the top ten. Sample: blood buffy coat. The TCR originated in a woman aged 18 to 75 with a cervical HPV16 infection that either progressed to CIN3+ or cleared (not recorded which). The V call is TRBV4-2, the J call TRBJ2-7; 8 nucleotides line up with TRBD1. The DNA read from the CDR3 is TGCGCCAGCAGCCAAGAATGGACAGGGCACTACGAG. Translation: CASSQEWTGHYE. The complete CDR3 sequence is CASSQEWTGHYEQYF.